The rows below give T cell receptor beta chains drawn from one sample of a study of beta chain features in type 1 diabetes. Clones were read by immunoSEQ multiplex PCR, and TCRdb kept only the in-frame ones, dropping some. This table has hundreds of thousands of clones, roughly an eighth appearing once. The source material was naive CD4+ T cells from blood. The receptors were sampled from a man aged 18-30 years with type 1 diabetes. Each CDR3 is given with its conserved first and last residue. A D gene is named only where the DNA matches it firmly. Clone sizes are given selectively: once, few, many, or a class where the clone is expanded.

TRBV29-1,TRBD2,.,TRBJ2-1,CSESGTLYNEQFF,TGCAGCGAAAGCGGGACTCTCTACAATGAGCAGTTCTTC
TRBV7-2,.,.,TRBJ1-2,CASSLAQGRESYGYTF,TGTGCCAGCAGCTTAGCGCAGGGCAGGGAAAGCTATGGCTACACCTTC
TRBV5-1,.,few,TRBJ2-3,CASSYDREAQYF,TGCGCCAGCAGCTACGACAGGGAGGCGCAGTATTTT
TRBV10-3,TRBD1,.,TRBJ1-2,CASSYPGGGGMISGYTF,TGTGCCAGCAGTTACCCAGGGGGAGGGGGCATGATAAGTGGCTACACCTTC
TRBV28,.,few,TRBJ2-7,CASSLRPGIGYEQYF,TGTGCCAGCAGTTTAAGGCCAGGCATAGGGTACGAGCAGTACTTC
TRBV6-6,.,few,TRBJ1-1,CASRTGTITEAFF,TGTGCCAGCAGGACCGGGACAATCACTGAAGCTTTCTTT
TRBV15,.,once,TRBJ2-5,CATSRGGTQYF,TGTGCCACCAGCAGAGGAGGGACCCAGTACTTC
TRBV28,.,few,TRBJ1-1,CASSLYRSGAFF,TGTGCCAGCAGTTTATATCGATCGGGAGCTTTCTTT
TRBV7-9,.,.,TRBJ2-6,CASTDGANVLTF,TGTGCCAGCACGGATGGGGCCAACGTCCTGACTTTC
TRBV2,.,few,TRBJ2-1,CASSEMGVSYNEQFF,TGTGCCAGCAGTGAAATGGGGGTCTCCTACAATGAGCAGTTCTTC
TRBV11-2,.,few,TRBJ2-5,CASSSGVVETQYF,TGTGCCAGCAGCTCAGGGGTTGTGGAGACCCAGTACTTC
TRBV7-2,.,few,TRBJ1-2,CASSLDTPSYGYTF,TGTGCCAGCAGCTTGGACACCCCCTCCTATGGCTACACCTTC
TRBV7-2,.,.,TRBJ2-1,CASSLVGSGAYNEQFF,TGTGCCAGCAGCTTAGTAGGTAGTGGGGCCTACAATGAGCAGTTCTTC
TRBV30,.,.,TRBJ2-2,CAWSRYAGELFF,TGTGCCTGGAGTAGGTACGCCGGGGAGCTGTTTTTT